This TCR beta chain was sequenced during a study of blood T cell repertoires in COVID-19. Study-wide context: Specimens from acute and convalescent COVID-19 originated in the United States, Italy and Spain. The analysed material was cDNA or gDNA that came from T cells, B-cell-depleted T cells, or PBMCs.

The data were produced by immunoSEQ multiplex PCR, yet TCRdb's version contains in-frame clones alone and is incomplete. The sample consists of roughly 290,000 clones, approximately 83% of them appearing once. This CDR3 comprises 14 residues. Trimming stripped 7 bases from V and 7 bases from J, with 17 bases between. Germline V gene data show CDR1 as SGHRS and CDR2 as YFSETQ. Participants had their cohort set by participant-reported clinical history. Two negative PCRs, clearance, or symptom resolution characterized the recovered Cohort 3 donors. The chain couples TRBV5-1 to TRBJ2-2; D is perhaps TRBD2 (6 bases). The TCR was taken from a young man who had recovered from COVID-19. Sample: PBMCs or T cells enriched from blood (not recorded which). CDR3 DNA: TGCGCCAGCCACATGACGGGGGAAGGCGGGGAGCTGTTTTTT. It translates to CASHMTGEGGELFF.